This TCR beta chain emerged from a study of T-cell memory formation after mild COVID-19. TCRdb recomputed calls from the 5' RACE reads with MiXCR, one row per CDR3 protein. The table includes roughly 300,000 distinct CDR3 sequences, around 15% detected once. V gave up 11 bases and J gave up 1 base, with 17 bases separating them. Per germline, CDR1 ENHRY and CDR2 SYGVKD. CDR3 size: 14 residues. Input material: PBMCs or a T cell subset sorted from them (not recorded which). The chain has TRBV10-3 and TRBJ2-5; TRBD1 might be the D (6 bases). This TCR came from a man between 18 and 29 years old who had mild COVID-19 (a few samples of this study predate the infection). Cell type and time point are not known. Written as DNA, the CDR3 is TGTGCCGCCCGAGGACAGCGTGGCCAAGAGACCCAGTACTTC. As protein: CAARGQRGQETQYF.